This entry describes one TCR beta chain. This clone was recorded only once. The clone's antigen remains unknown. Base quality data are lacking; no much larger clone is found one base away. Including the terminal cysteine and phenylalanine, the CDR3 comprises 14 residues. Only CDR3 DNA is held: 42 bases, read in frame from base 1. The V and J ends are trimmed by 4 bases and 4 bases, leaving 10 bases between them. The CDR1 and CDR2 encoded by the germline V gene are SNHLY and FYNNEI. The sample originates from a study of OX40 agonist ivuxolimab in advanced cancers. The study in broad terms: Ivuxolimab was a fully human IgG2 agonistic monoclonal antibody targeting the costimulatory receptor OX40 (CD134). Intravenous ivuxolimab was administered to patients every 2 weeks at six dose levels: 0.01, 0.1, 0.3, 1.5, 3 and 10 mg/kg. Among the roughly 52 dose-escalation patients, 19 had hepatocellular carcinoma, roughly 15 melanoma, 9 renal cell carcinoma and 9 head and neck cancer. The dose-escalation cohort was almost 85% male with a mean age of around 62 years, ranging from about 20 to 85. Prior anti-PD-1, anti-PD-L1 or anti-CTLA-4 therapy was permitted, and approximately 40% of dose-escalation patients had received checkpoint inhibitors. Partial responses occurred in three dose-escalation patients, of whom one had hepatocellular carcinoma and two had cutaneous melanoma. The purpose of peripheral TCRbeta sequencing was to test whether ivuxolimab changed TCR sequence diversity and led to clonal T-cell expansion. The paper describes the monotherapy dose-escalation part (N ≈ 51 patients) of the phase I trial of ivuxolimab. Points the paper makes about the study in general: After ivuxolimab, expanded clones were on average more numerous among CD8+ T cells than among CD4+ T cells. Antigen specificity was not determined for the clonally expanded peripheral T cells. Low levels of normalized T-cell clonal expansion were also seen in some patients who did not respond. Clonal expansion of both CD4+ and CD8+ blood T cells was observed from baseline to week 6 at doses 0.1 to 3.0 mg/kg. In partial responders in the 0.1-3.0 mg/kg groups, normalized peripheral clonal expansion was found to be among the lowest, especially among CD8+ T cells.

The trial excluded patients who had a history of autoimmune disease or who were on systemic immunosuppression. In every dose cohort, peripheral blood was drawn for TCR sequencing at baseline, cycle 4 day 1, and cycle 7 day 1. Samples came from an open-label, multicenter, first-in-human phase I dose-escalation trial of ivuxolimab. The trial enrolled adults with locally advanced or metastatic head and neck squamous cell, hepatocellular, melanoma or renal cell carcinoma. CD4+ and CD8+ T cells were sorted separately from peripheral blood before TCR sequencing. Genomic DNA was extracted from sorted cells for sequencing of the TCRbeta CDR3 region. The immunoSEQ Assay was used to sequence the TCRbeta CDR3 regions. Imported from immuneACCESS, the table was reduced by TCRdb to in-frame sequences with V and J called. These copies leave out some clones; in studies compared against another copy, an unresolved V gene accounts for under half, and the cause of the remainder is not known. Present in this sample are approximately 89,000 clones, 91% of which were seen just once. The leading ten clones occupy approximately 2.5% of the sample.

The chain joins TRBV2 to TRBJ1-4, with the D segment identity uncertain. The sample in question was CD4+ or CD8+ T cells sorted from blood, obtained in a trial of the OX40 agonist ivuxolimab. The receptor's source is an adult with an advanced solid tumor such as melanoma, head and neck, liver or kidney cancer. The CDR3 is CASSGQQSNEKLFF. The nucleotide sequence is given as TGTGCCAGCAGTGGACAACAGAGTAATGAAAAACTGTTTTTT.